The next 4 T cell receptor beta chains were all read from a single sample in a study of T cell responses to AZD1222 COVID-19 vaccine. The table came from immunoSEQ multiplex PCR; TCRdb's copy has only in-frame clones and leaves some out. The data contain around 130,000 clones, approximately 90% of them seen just once; the ten biggest clones take up more than 3.5%. The material was peripheral blood, obtained 28 days after the second dose of the MenACWY control vaccine. Receptor source: an adult who received the MenACWY meningococcal vaccine as a control.

The J gene is TRBJ2-7, the V gene TRBV6-1, with 9 bases aligning to TRBD1. Germline V lookup: CDR1 MNHNS, CDR2 SASEGT. V trimming: 1 base; J trimming: 6 bases; junction bases outside the gene matches: 4. CDR3 size: 14 residues. The CDR3 region is CASSEGTGAGEQYV. For the CDR3, the DNA is TGTGCCAGCAGTGAAGGGACAGGGGCGGGCGAGCAGTACGTC.

The rearrangement uses TRBV25-1 and TRBJ1-6; 9 nucleotides align to TRBD1. Germline assignment: CDR1 MGHDK and CDR2 SYGVNS. This CDR3 has 14 residues. V gave up 3 bases and J gave up 10 bases; unmatched junction bases: 4. The CDR3 coding sequence is TGTGCCAGCAGTGACCGGACAGGGGTCTCACCCCTCCACTTT. This translates into CASSDRTGVSPLHF.

V gene TRBV5-6 combines with J gene TRBJ2-1, with no clear D. The CDR3 is 12 residues long. The V gene's germline CDR1 is SGHDT and CDR2 YYEEEE. Trimming left V 2 bases short and J 7 bases short, with 7 bases between. In DNA, the CDR3 is TGTGCCAGCAGCTTTAATGGGAATGAGCAGTTCTTC. It codes for CASSFNGNEQFF.

The rearrangement links TRBV5-6 to TRBJ2-5; TRBD1 might be the D (7 bases). The CDR3 totals 16 residues. Per germline, CDR1 SGHDT and CDR2 YYEEEE. Trimming left V 1 base short and J 2 bases short, with 15 bases between. CDR3 sequence: CASSLPGGPRQETQYF. CDR3 sequence (DNA): TGTGCCAGCAGCTTGCCAGGGGGGCCTAGACAAGAGACCCAGTACTTC. The full variable domain, its missing parts supplied by reference TRBV5-6 and TRBJ2-5, is DAGVTQSPTHLIKTRGQQVTLRCSPKSGHDTVSWYQQALGQGPQFIFQYYEEEERQRGNFPDRFSGHQFPNYSSELNVNALLLGDSALYLCASSLPGGPRQETQYFGPGTRLLVL.